This T cell receptor beta chain stems from a study of identical twins. Germline values: CDR1 SGHTA, CDR2 FQGNSA. This CDR3 has 13 amino acids. From the 5' RACE reads, TCRdb called clonotypes with MiXCR, one entry per CDR3 protein. The sample includes more than 1.5 million distinct CDR3 sequences, about 32% of them seen just once. The sequence was obtained from a newborn girl in good health. V and J are TRBV7-2 and TRBJ2-7, with no clear D. The sample was cord blood. CDR3 bases: TGTGCTTCTCGGCCGGGTACTTCCTACGAGCAGTACTTC. This encodes CASRPGTSYEQYF.